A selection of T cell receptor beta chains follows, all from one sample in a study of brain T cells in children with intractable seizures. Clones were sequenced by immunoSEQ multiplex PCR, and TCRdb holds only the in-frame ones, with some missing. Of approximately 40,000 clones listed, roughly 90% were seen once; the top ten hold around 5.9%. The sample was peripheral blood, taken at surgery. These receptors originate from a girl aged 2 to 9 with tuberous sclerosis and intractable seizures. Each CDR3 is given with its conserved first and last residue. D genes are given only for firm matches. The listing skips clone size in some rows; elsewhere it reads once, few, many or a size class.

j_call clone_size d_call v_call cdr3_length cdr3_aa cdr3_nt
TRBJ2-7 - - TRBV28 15 CASSLPAGIGHEQYF TGTGCCAGCAGTTTGCCGGCAGGGATAGGCCACGAGCAGTACTTC
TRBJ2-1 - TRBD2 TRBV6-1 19 CASSGGGLAGPSSYNEQFF TGTGCCAGCAGTGGGGGGGGGCTAGCGGGGCCTAGCTCCTACAATGAGCAGTTCTTC
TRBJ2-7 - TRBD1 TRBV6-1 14 CASSEDRARYEQYF TGTGCCAGCAGTGAGGACAGGGCTCGCTACGAGCAGTACTTC
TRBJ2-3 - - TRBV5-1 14 CASSLGGPSDTQYF TGCGCCAGCAGCTTGGGGGGGCCTTCAGATACGCAGTATTTT
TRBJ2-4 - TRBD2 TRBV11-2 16 CASSLEPSGGADIQYF TGTGCCAGCAGCTTAGAGCCTAGCGGGGGGGCCGACATTCAGTACTTC
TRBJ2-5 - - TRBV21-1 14 CASSFLGVQETQYF TGTGCCAGCAGCTTCCTTGGGGTACAAGAGACCCAGTACTTC
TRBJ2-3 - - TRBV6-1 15 CASSEAGGATDTQYF TGTGCCAGCAGTGAAGCGGGGGGGGCCACAGATACGCAGTATTTT
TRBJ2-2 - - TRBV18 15 CASSPPAPNTGELFF TGTGCCAGCTCACCACCAGCACCGAACACCGGGGAGCTGTTTTTT
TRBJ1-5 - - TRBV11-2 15 CASSERGDSNQPQHF TGTGCCAGCAGCGAACGGGGGGATAGCAATCAGCCCCAGCATTTT
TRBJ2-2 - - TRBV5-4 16 CASSLYGGENTGELFF TGTGCCAGCAGCTTATACGGGGGCGAGAACACCGGGGAGCTGTTTTTT
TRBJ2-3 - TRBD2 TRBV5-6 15 CASSWLAGSTDTQYF TGTGCCAGCAGCTGGTTAGCGGGAAGCACAGATACGCAGTATTTT
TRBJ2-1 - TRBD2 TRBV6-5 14 CASNLAGSYNEQFF TGTGCCAGCAATTTAGCGGGGTCCTACAATGAGCAGTTCTTC
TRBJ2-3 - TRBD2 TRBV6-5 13 CASIRGGTDTQYF TGTGCCAGCATCCGGGGGGGCACAGATACGCAGTATTTT
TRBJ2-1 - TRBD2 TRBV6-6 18 CASSPGLAAPSSYNEQFF TGTGCCAGCAGTCCGGGACTAGCGGCACCTAGCTCCTACAATGAGCAGTTCTTC
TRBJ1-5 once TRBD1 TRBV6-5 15 CASSRTGGPNQPQHF TGTGCCAGCAGTCGGACAGGGGGCCCAAATCAGCCCCAGCATTTT
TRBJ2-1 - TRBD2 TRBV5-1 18 CASSPRGVAGDPYNEQFF TGCGCCAGCAGCCCCCGGGGGGTAGCGGGGGACCCTTACAATGAGCAGTTCTTC
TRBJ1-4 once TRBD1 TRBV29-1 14 CSVGLDRRDEKLFF TGCAGCGTTGGGTTGGACAGGAGGGATGAAAAACTGTTTTTT
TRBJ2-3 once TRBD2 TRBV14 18 CASSQRLAGGTSTDTQYF TGTGCCAGCAGCCAGAGACTAGCGGGGGGAACTAGCACAGATACGCAGTATTTT
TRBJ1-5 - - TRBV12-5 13 CASGMNSNQPQHF TGTGCTAGTGGTATGAATAGCAATCAGCCCCAGCATTTT
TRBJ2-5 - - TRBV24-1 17 CATSDLPTGTDKETQYF TGTGCCACCAGTGATTTACCTACCGGGACGGACAAAGAGACCCAGTACTTC
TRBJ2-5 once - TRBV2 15 CASTQVTGKAETQYF TGTGCCAGCACCCAGGTAACGGGGAAGGCAGAGACCCAGTACTTC
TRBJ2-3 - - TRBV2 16 CASSVGFLADTDTQYF TGTGCCAGCAGCGTGGGCTTTCTCGCTGACACAGATACGCAGTATTTT
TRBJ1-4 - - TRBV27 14 CASSLRGAPEKLFF TGTGCCAGCAGTTTGAGGGGGGCGCCTGAAAAACTGTTTTTT
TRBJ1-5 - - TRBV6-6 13 CASKSVLNQPQHF TGTGCCAGCAAATCCGTGCTCAATCAGCCCCAGCATTTT
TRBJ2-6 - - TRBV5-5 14 CASSFGAGANVLTF TGTGCCAGCAGCTTCGGTGCTGGGGCCAACGTCCTGACTTTC
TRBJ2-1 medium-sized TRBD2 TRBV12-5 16 CASGPEGLAPYNEQFF TGTGCTAGTGGCCCTGAAGGACTAGCCCCTTACAATGAGCAGTTCTTC
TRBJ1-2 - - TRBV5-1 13 CASSLGTVDGYTF TGCGCCAGCAGCTTGGGGACGGTCGATGGCTACACCTTC
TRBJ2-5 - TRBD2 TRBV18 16 CASSLSSGGIQETQYF TGTGCCAGCTCACTCTCTAGCGGGGGGATCCAAGAGACCCAGTACTTC
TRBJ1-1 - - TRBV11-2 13 CASQQVLSPEAFF TGTGCCAGTCAACAGGTTTTGAGTCCTGAAGCTTTCTTT
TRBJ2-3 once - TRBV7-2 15 CASSSFIRSTDTQYF TGTGCCAGCAGCTCATTCATACGGAGCACAGATACGCAGTATTTT
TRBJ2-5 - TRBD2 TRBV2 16 CASSPQGLAGGKTQYF TGTGCCAGCAGTCCACAAGGACTAGCGGGGGGTAAGACCCAGTACTTC
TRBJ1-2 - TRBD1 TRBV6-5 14 CASSYPGQPHGYTF TGTGCCAGCAGTTACCCGGGACAGCCACATGGCTACACCTTC
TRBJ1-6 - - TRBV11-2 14 CASSLVLNNSPLHF TGTGCCAGCAGCTTAGTTCTCAATAATTCACCCCTCCACTTT
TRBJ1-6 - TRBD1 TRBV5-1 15 CASSTPGQGTSPLHF TGCGCCAGCAGCACACCGGGACAGGGCACTTCACCCCTCCACTTT
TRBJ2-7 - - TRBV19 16 CASSANGAGSSYEQYF TGTGCCAGTAGTGCTAACGGGGCAGGGAGCTCCTACGAGCAGTACTTC
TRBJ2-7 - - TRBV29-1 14 CSVGRAATPYEQYF TGCAGCGTTGGAAGGGCAGCTACCCCCTACGAGCAGTACTTC
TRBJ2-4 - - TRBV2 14 CASRGGTGGNIQYF TGTGCCAGCAGGGGGGGCACAGGCGGAAACATTCAGTACTTC
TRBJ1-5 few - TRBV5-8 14 CASSSRASNQPQHF TGTGCCAGCAGCTCCCGGGCCAGCAATCAGCCCCAGCATTTT
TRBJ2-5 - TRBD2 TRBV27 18 CASSMGTDIAGGQETQYF TGTGCCAGCAGTATGGGAACCGATATAGCGGGGGGACAAGAGACCCAGTACTTC
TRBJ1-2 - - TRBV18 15 CASSPSVGYNYGYTF TGTGCCAGCTCACCATCGGTAGGATATAACTATGGCTACACCTTC
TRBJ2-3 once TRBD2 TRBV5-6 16 CASSLELAGITDTQYF TGTGCCAGCAGCTTGGAACTAGCGGGGATCACAGATACGCAGTATTTT
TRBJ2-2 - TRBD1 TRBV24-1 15 CATSGRGRNTGELFF TGTGCCACCAGTGGCAGGGGGCGCAACACCGGGGAGCTGTTTTTT
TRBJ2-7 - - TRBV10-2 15 CASSDDGRPSYEQYF TGCGCCAGCAGTGATGATGGACGGCCATCCTACGAGCAGTACTTC
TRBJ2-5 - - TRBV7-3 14 CASSSGLVGETQYF TGTGCCAGCAGCTCAGGGTTAGTCGGAGAGACCCAGTACTTC
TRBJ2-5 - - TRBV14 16 CASSQARIPYQETQYF TGTGCCAGCAGCCAAGCAAGGATCCCGTACCAAGAGACCCAGTACTTC
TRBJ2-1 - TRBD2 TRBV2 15 CASSAGLAGDNEQFF TGTGCCAGCAGTGCGGGACTAGCGGGGGACAATGAGCAGTTCTTC
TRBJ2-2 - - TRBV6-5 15 CASSYSSGNTGELFF TGTGCCAGCAGTTACTCGAGCGGGAACACCGGGGAGCTGTTTTTT
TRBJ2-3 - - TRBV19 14 CASSINPRQGPRYF TGTGCCAGTAGTATAAACCCCAGGCAGGGCCCTAGGTATTTT
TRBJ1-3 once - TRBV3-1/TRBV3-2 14 CASSGRGSVNTIYF TGTGCCAGCAGCGGTCGCGGGTCGGTAAACACCATATATTTT
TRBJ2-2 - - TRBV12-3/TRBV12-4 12 CASIKNTGELFF TGTGCCAGCATTAAGAACACCGGGGAGCTGTTTTTT
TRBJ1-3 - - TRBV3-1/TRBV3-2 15 CASSQEGPSGNTIYF TGTGCCAGCAGCCAAGAGGGCCCTTCTGGAAACACCATATATTTT
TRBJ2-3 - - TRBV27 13 CASSRSGLDTQYF TGTGCCAGCAGTCGTTCGGGGCTAGATACGCAGTATTTT
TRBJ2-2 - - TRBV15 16 CATSRDRRGGTGELFF TGTGCCACCAGCAGAGATCGCAGGGGCGGAACCGGGGAGCTGTTTTTT